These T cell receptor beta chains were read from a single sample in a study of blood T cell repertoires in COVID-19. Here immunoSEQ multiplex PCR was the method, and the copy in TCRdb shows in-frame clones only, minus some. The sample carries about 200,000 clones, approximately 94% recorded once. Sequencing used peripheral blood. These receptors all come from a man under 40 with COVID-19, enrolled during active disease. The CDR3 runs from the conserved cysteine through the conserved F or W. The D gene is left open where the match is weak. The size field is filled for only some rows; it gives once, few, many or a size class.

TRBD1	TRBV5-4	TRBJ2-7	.	TGTGCCAGCAGTAACCCGGGACAGGGGTTCAACGAGCAGTACTTC	CASSNPGQGFNEQYF
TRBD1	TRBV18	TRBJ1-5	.	TGTGCCAGCTCACCATCGGGACAGGGAATTGCTCAGCCCCAGCATTTT	CASSPSGQGIAQPQHF
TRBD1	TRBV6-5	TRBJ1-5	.	TGTGCCAGCAGGGTGAACAGGGGATCGGGTCAGCCCCAGCATTTT	CASRVNRGSGQPQHF
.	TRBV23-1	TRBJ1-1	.	TGCGCCAGCAGTCACGGTTTGGTGTGGAGGACTGAAGCTTTCTTT	CASSHGLVWRTEAFF
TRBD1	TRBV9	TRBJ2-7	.	TGTGCCAGCAGCGTAGCGGCTTGGGGACCCGGGACAGGGGTCCACGAGCAGTACTTC	CASSVAAWGPGTGVHEQYF
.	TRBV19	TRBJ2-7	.	TGTGCCAGTAGTATAACCCCCGGGTCACCACCCTACGAGCAGTACTTC	CASSITPGSPPYEQYF
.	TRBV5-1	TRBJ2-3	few	TGCGCCAGCAGCTTGGGGCGGGCCCCGGATACGCAGTATTTT	CASSLGRAPDTQYF
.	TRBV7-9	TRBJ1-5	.	TGTGCCAGCAGCTTAGGGAGGGGCGCCGCCCATTTT	CASSLGRGAAHF
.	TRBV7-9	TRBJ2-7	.	TGTGCCAGCAGTATAAAGGGGGTGGGGCAGTACTTC	CASSIKGVGQYF
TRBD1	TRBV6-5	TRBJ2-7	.	TGTGCCAGCAGAAGGACAGGGAGTTCCTACGAGCAGTACTTC	CASRRTGSSYEQYF
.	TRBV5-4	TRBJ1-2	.	TGTGCCAGCAGCCCTAGGGGAGGAGGGCATGGCTACACCTTC	CASSPRGGGHGYTF
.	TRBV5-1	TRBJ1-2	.	TGCGCCAGCAGCCCAGGACAGACCTACTATGGCTACACCTTC	CASSPGQTYYGYTF
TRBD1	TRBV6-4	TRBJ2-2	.	TGTGCCAGCAGTGACGGACGTCGGCAGGGGGTGAGGGAGCTGTTTTTT	CASSDGRRQGVRELFF
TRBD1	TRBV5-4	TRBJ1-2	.	TGTGCCAGCAGCAAAGGGACAGCTCGTCTATCTAACTATGGCTACACCTTC	CASSKGTARLSNYGYTF
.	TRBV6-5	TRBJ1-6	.	TGTGCCAGCCGGGAATATGGGAATAATTCACCCCTCCACTTT	CASREYGNNSPLHF
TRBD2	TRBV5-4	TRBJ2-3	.	TGTGCCAGCAGCTTGGGGGGACTAGCGGGGACCACAGATACGCAGTATTTT	CASSLGGLAGTTDTQYF
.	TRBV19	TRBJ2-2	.	TGTGCCAGTAGTATCGACAGGGAGGCGGACACCGGGGAGCTGTTTTTT	CASSIDREADTGELFF
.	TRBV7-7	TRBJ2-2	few	TGTGCCAGCAGCTTACTCACCGGGGAGCTGTTTTTT	CASSLLTGELFF
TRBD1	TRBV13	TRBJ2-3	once	TGTGCCAGCAGCCCGCCCCGGACAGGGCCCACAGATACGCAGTATTTT	CASSPPRTGPTDTQYF
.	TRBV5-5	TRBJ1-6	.	TGTGCCAGCAGCTTAGGCTGGAGCTATTCACCCCTCCACTTT	CASSLGWSYSPLHF
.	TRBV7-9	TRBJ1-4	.	TGTGCCAGCAGCTTCAGGGCCGAAAAACTGTTTTTT	CASSFRAEKLFF
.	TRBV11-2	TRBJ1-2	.	TGTGCCAGCAGCTTAGATAAGGGACTCCGGGGCTACACCTTC	CASSLDKGLRGYTF
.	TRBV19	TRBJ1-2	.	TGTGCCAGCAGCAACAGGGACCCTAACTATGGCTACACCTTC	CASSNRDPNYGYTF
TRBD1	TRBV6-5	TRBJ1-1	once	TGTGCCAGCTCCCGGGACAGATTGAACACTGAAGCTTTCTTT	CASSRDRLNTEAFF
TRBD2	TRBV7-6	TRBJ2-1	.	TGTGCCAGCAGCTTAGCCCACGGACTAGCGGACAACAATGAGCAGCTCTTC	CASSLAHGLADNNEQLF
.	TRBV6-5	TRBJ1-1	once	TGTGCCAGCAGCTTCAGGGTAATGGGGAACACTGAAGCTTTCTTT	CASSFRVMGNTEAFF
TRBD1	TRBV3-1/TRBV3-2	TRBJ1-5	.	TGTGCCAGCAGTCAACAGGGGGATAGCAATCAGCCCCAGCATTTT	CASSQQGDSNQPQHF
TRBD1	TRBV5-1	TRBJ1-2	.	TGCGCCAGCAGCTTGGGGACAGGGATCTTTGACTATGGCTACACCTTC	CASSLGTGIFDYGYTF
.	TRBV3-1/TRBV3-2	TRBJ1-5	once	TGTGCCAGCAGTGGGGGGGGCAATCAGCCCCAGCATTTT	CASSGGGNQPQHF
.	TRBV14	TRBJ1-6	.	TGTGCCAGCAGCCATGCCTCGGGAAGGTATAATTCACCCCTCCACTTT	CASSHASGRYNSPLHF